Below are 12 T cell receptor beta chains sequenced from a single sample in a study of shared clonotypes between healthy human individuals. Assay: immunoSEQ multiplex PCR; the TCRdb copy retains only in-frame clones and omits some. The table records about 380,000 clones, about 96% of them present only once. The specimen was memory CD8+ T cells sorted from blood. The subset here: CD45RO+ cells pooled with CCR7-negative TemRA cells. Source of these receptors: a man younger than 40 in good health.

The CDR3 coding sequence is TGTGCCAGCAGCCAAGGAAGGATGACCGGACTAGCGGGAGGGGATACGCAGTATTTT. Protein: CASSQGRMTGLAGGDTQYF. The chain uses TRBV4-2 and TRBJ2-3, with 15 bases aligning to TRBD2. The V segment lost 1 base and the J segment 6 bases; nucleotides outside the gene matches: 11. The CDR3 is 19 residues long. Germline assignment: CDR1 LGHNA and CDR2 YNFKEQ.

The V gene is TRBV7-9, the J gene TRBJ1-2, with TRBD1 identical over 9 bases. CDR1 SEHNR and CDR2 FQNEAQ come from the germline V gene (reference sequence). V lost 3 bases to trimming and J lost 2 bases; unmatched junction nucleotides: 1. The CDR3 loop spans 14 amino acids. The CDR3, as DNA: TGTGCCAGCAGCTTGGGGACAGGGAACTATGGCTACACCTTC. It codes for CASSLGTGNYGYTF.

V and J are TRBV2 and TRBJ2-5, with D hard to call. This CDR3 comprises 20 residues. Between the trimmed V and J ends, which lost 0 bases and 2 bases, there was a span of 25 bases. CDR1 is SNHLY and CDR2 is FYNNEI in the germline V gene. CDR3 DNA sequence: TGTGCCAGCAGTGAAGCGGTAGTAGTTGGCCCCCTTGGGTGGCAAGAGACCCAGTACTTC. This encodes CASSEAVVVGPLGWQETQYF.

The rearrangement joins TRBV5-6 to TRBJ2-5; D is possibly TRBD1 or TRBD2 (5 bases each). Germline CDR1 reads SGHDT; CDR2 reads YYEEEE. The V gene lost 2 bases and the J gene lost 7 bases, with 15 bases spanning the gap. The CDR3 length is 14 residues. This CDR3 reads CASSFGTAVGTQYF. The CDR3 bases are TGTGCCAGCAGCTTCGGGACGGCGGTAGGGACCCAGTACTTC.

The rearrangement joins TRBV5-6 to TRBJ2-3; TRBD1 matches 9 bases. The CDR3 is made up of 13 amino acids. The junction had 3 bases not matched to a gene; V was cut back by 4 bases and J by 6 bases. Germline CDR1 SGHDT, CDR2 YYEEEE. The CDR3 region is CASSGTGWDTQYF. In DNA, the CDR3 is TGTGCCAGCAGCGGGACAGGGTGGGATACGCAGTATTTT.

This chain joins TRBV7-3 and TRBJ2-2; TRBD2 matches 8 bases. Per germline, CDR1 SGHTA and CDR2 FQGTGA. Unmatched junction bases numbered 4, after V lost 0 bases and J lost 7 bases. This CDR3 is built from 15 residues. This chain's CDR3 is CASSLTGLAHGELFF. For the CDR3, the DNA is TGTGCCAGCAGCTTAACCGGACTAGCCCACGGGGAGCTGTTTTTT.

Remarks on this clone: Other DNA sequences within the sample encode an identical CDR3. The rearrangement links TRBV28 to TRBJ2-7; tentative D call: TRBD2 (5 bases). Trimming took 2 bases from V and 3 from J, leaving 5 bases between them. Germline lookup yields CDR1 MDHEN and CDR2 SYDVKM. The CDR3 covers 12 residues. The CDR3 nucleotides are TGTGCCAGCAGTTTAGAGGGCTACGAGCAGTACTTC. Translating gives CASSLEGYEQYF.

The chain's CDR3 is CAWSVGAGRTDTQYF. CDR3 coding DNA: TGTGCCTGGAGTGTAGGAGCGGGGCGCACAGATACGCAGTATTTT. The chain joins TRBV30 to TRBJ2-3; 7 bases match TRBD2. Germline V gene lookup returns CDR1 GTSNPN and CDR2 SVGIG (reference sequence). J lost 1 base, V lost 0 bases, and 4 bases had no gene match. The CDR3 spans 15 residues.

As concerns this clone: Other DNA sequences in this specimen translate into the identical CDR3. The chain carries TRBV4-2 and TRBJ2-1, with D possibly being TRBD2 (8 bases). V dropped 0 bases and J dropped 10 bases, with 19 bases sitting between them. Germline V CDR1 and CDR2: LGHNA, YNFKEQ. This CDR3 region has 16 residues. The CDR3 nucleotides are TGTGCCAGCAGCCAAGAATATGGGATAGCGGGACAGGAGCAGTTCTTC. This translates into CASSQEYGIAGQEQFF.

V usage is TRBV19 and J usage is TRBJ1-1, with D hard to call. Per germline, CDR1 LNHDA and CDR2 SQIVND (reference sequence). Between the trimmed V and J ends, which lost 8 bases and 1 base, there was a span of 14 bases. The CDR3 totals 14 residues. CDR3 residues: CASRPKGWNTEAFF. CDR3 sequence (DNA): TGTGCCAGTCGACCGAAAGGTTGGAACACTGAAGCTTTCTTT.

The V gene is TRBV19, the J gene TRBJ2-1; D gene unclear. Germline assignment: CDR1 LNHDA and CDR2 SQIVND (reference sequence). CDR3 size: 15 residues. V dropped 1 base and J dropped 2 bases, with 9 bases sitting between them. The CDR3 DNA reads as TGTGCCAGTAGTATAGTCCCGGGCCCCTACAATGAGCAGTTCTTC. Translating it yields CASSIVPGPYNEQFF.

The chain recombines TRBV2 with TRBJ1-2; TRBD1 is a possible D gene (5 bases). The CDR3 sequence is 13 residues long. The V gene lost 8 bases and the J gene lost 4 bases, with 14 bases spanning the gap. CDR1 is SNHLY and CDR2 is FYNNEI in the germline V gene. This CDR3 reads CASSVGRSYGYTF. CDR3 sequence (DNA): TGTGCCAGCTCAGTGGGGCGTAGCTATGGCTACACCTTC.